The 28 T cell receptor beta chains below all came from one sample that was sequenced in a study of T cell responses to AZD1222 COVID-19 vaccine. The method was immunoSEQ multiplex PCR; TCRdb's version includes in-frame clones alone and lacks a portion of them. The sample includes 90,000 or so clones, roughly 90% seen only once; the top ten take about 5.4%. This specimen was peripheral blood, taken 28 days after the second AZD1222 dose. The receptors stem from an adult who received the AZD1222 COVID-19 vaccine.

The chain links TRBV12-5 to TRBJ2-2; no clear D gene. Between the trimmed V and J ends, which lost 0 bases and 0 bases, there was a span of 14 bases. This CDR3 is built from 18 residues. Germline CDR1 is LGHNT and CDR2 is FRNRAP. CDR3 in amino acids: CASGLVMHSGSNTGELFF. In nucleotides, the CDR3 is TGTGCTAGTGGTTTGGTCATGCATAGTGGGTCGAACACCGGGGAGCTGTTTTTT.

The chain combines TRBV4-1 with TRBJ1-3, with D tentatively TRBD1 (6 bases). Germline V gene lookup returns CDR1 MGHRA and CDR2 YSYEKL. CDR3 length: 15 residues. Trimming shortened V by 2 bases and J by 1 base, and 9 bases separated the two germline ends. In nucleotides, the CDR3 is TGCGCCAGCAGCCAACCACAGGGTTCTGGAAACACCATATATTTT. Amino acids: CASSQPQGSGNTIYF.

The chain joins TRBV19 to TRBJ1-2, with D unclear. V lost 3 bases to trimming and J lost 4 bases, with 6 bases between them. The V gene's germline CDR1 is LNHDA and CDR2 SQIVND (reference sequence). The CDR3 is 12 amino acids. CDR3 in amino acids: CASSISSYGYTF. DNA of the CDR3: TGTGCCAGTAGTATTTCGTCCTATGGCTACACCTTC.

This rearrangement joins TRBV5-1 to TRBJ1-2, with D hard to call. This CDR3 region has 12 residues. Trimming pared 3 bases from V and 6 bases from J, leaving 9 bases between. Per the germline V gene, CDR1 is SGHRS and CDR2 is YFSETQ. DNA for the CDR3: TGCGCCAGCAGCTCTGAGTGGGATGGCTACACCTTC. Translation gives CASSSEWDGYTF.

The chain is built from TRBV7-2 and TRBJ2-3; 8 bases are shared with TRBD1. In germline, CDR1 is SGHTA, CDR2 FQGNSA. The CDR3 has 11 amino acids. V dropped 10 bases and J dropped 7; count of bases not matched to a gene: 4. CDR3 residues: CATWTGNTQYF. CDR3 sequence (DNA): TGTGCCACCTGGACAGGGAATACGCAGTATTTT.

The chain couples TRBV19 to TRBJ1-2, with 7 bases that match TRBD1. The CDR3 loop spans 14 amino acids. Germline lookup yields CDR1 LNHDA and CDR2 SQIVND (reference sequence). V lost 7 bases, J lost 8 bases, and 13 bases stayed unmatched. As DNA, the CDR3 is TGTGCCAGTAAGAAATACGTACAGGGGTACGGCTACACCTTC. Encoded protein: CASKKYVQGYGYTF.

The V and J genes are TRBV27 and TRBJ1-1; 8 bases agree with TRBD1. This CDR3 comprises 15 residues. J lost 1 base, V lost 4 bases, and 5 bases had no gene match. The germline V gene has CDR1 MNHEY and CDR2 SMNVEV (reference sequence). Written as DNA, the CDR3 is TGTGCCAGCAGTTGGCGCGGGACAGGGAACACTGAAGCTTTCTTT. Its translation: CASSWRGTGNTEAFF.

The genes are TRBV6-4 and TRBJ1-6; D is unclear. Germline loops: CDR1 MRHNA, CDR2 SNTAGT. Between the trimmed V and J ends, which lost 6 bases and 3 bases, there was a span of 6 bases. CDR3 length equals 13 residues. The CDR3 DNA reads as TGTGCCAGCAGCCGGGACTATAATTCACCCCTCCACTTT. As protein: CASSRDYNSPLHF.

CDR3 loop: CASGPTVLGEKLFF. Here the CDR3 DNA reads TGTGCCAGTGGACCGACAGTACTCGGGGAAAAACTGTTTTTT. This chain links TRBV19 with TRBJ1-4, with D perhaps matching TRBD1 (5 bases). V was cut by 8 bases and J by 8 bases, with 18 bases left in between. This CDR3 has 14 amino acids. Germline V gene sequence: CDR1 LNHDA, CDR2 SQIVND (reference sequence). Using reference TRBV19 and TRBJ1-4 for the parts outside the CDR3, the full variable domain is DGGITQSPKYLFRKEGQNVTLSCEQNLNHDAMYWYRQDPGQGLRLIYYSQIVNDFQKGDIAEGYSVSREKKESFPLTVTSAQKNPTAFYLCASGPTVLGEKLFFGSGTQLSVL.

The J gene is TRBJ2-2, the V gene TRBV5-6, with D perhaps TRBD1 (6 bases). The CDR3 totals 17 residues. Looked up from germline, CDR1 is SGHDT and CDR2 is YYEEEE. With 3 bases removed from V and 0 bases from J, the gap between germline ends came to 15 bases. CDR3: CASSWTTGSTNTGELFF. CDR3 sequence (DNA): TGTGCCAGCAGCTGGACCACAGGGTCTACGAACACCGGGGAGCTGTTTTTT.

The chain recombines TRBV18 with TRBJ1-1, with 7 positions matching TRBD1. The germline gives CDR1 KGHSH, CDR2 LQKENI. The junction had 5 bases not matched to a gene; V was cut back by 3 bases and J by 1 base. This CDR3 spans 15 amino acids. The CDR3 region is CASSPDRQGNTEAFF. The CDR3 bases are TGTGCCAGCTCACCCGATAGACAGGGGAACACTGAAGCTTTCTTT.

This CDR3 reads CASSRQGRTGELFF. As DNA, the CDR3 is TGTGCCAGCAGTAGACAGGGTCGTACCGGGGAGCTGTTTTTT. The chain recombines TRBV7-3 with TRBJ2-2; 7 bases line up with TRBD1. The CDR3 covers 14 residues. Germline values: CDR1 SGHTA, CDR2 FQGTGA. The junction had 6 bases not matched to a gene; V was cut back by 6 bases and J by 5 bases. The whole variable domain, remainder taken from reference TRBV7-3 and TRBJ2-2, is GAGVSQTPSNKVTEKGKYVELRCDPISGHTALYWYRQSLGQGPEFLIYFQGTGAADDSGLPNDRFFAVRPEGSVSTLKIQRTERGDSAVYLCASSRQGRTGELFFGEGSRLTVL.

The chain couples TRBV7-9 to TRBJ1-5; 12 nucleotides line up with TRBD1. Germline V lookup: CDR1 SEHNR, CDR2 FQNEAQ (reference sequence). V dropped 4 bases and J dropped 6; count of bases not matched to a gene: 13. The CDR3 covers 18 residues. The CDR3 DNA follows: TGTGCCAGCAGCTCCGGGACAGGGGGCGCCCCTTCCGCTCAGCCCCAGCATTTT. Translating gives CASSSGTGGAPSAQPQHF.

The V gene is TRBV6-5, the J gene TRBJ2-2, with unresolved D. This CDR3 has 15 residues. V dropped 7 bases and J dropped 4 bases, with 16 bases sitting between them. Germline assignment: CDR1 MNHEY and CDR2 SVGAGI. The CDR3 sequence: CASTLLDPVTGELFF. CDR3 DNA: TGTGCCAGCACACTCCTCGACCCGGTCACCGGGGAGCTGTTTTTT.

V is TRBV5-1 and J is TRBJ1-1, with D possibly TRBD1 on 5 matching bases. There are 15 residues in the CDR3. The germline CDR1 and CDR2 sequences are SGHRS and YFSETQ. V was pared by 4 bases and J by 1 base, with 14 bases between. CDR3 nucleotides: TGCGCCAGCAGCCCGCAACCTGGACAGAACACTGAAGCTTTCTTT. Residues: CASSPQPGQNTEAFF.

The chain is built from TRBV9 and TRBJ2-5, with 7 positions matching TRBD1. Germline values: CDR1 SGDLS, CDR2 YYNGEE. The junction had 9 bases not matched to a gene; V was cut back by 3 bases and J by 4 bases. The CDR3 totals 15 residues. DNA of the CDR3: TGTGCCAGCAGCGCGTCACAGGGGTTAGGAGAGACCCAGTACTTC. It specifies CASSASQGLGETQYF.

The CDR3 region has the DNA TGTGCCAGCAGCGATGGACAGGGGGCCTGGGATACGCAGTATTTT. This encodes CASSDGQGAWDTQYF. This rearrangement joins TRBV9 to TRBJ2-3; 11 nucleotides align to TRBD1. Germline-derived CDR1 and CDR2 are SGDLS and YYNGEE. The ends lost 3 bases at V and 6 bases at J; junction bases unmatched: 6. The CDR3 spans 15 residues.

J is TRBJ2-7 and V is TRBV4-3, with D perhaps TRBD1 (6 bases). This CDR3 is 14 amino acids long. V shed 2 bases and J shed 3 bases, with 11 bases lying between them. CDR1 and CDR2 from the germline V gene are LGHNA and YSLEER. The CDR3 protein is CASSQMTGHYEQYF. The CDR3 DNA is TGCGCCAGCAGCCAAATGACAGGTCACTACGAGCAGTACTTC.

The V gene is TRBV19, the J gene TRBJ2-7; TRBD1 aligns across 10 bases. Germline lookup yields CDR1 LNHDA and CDR2 SQIVND (reference sequence). V shed 3 bases, J shed 2 bases, and the junction held 4 bases outside the gene matches. The CDR3 is 15 amino acids. CDR3 sequence: CASSMGTGVAYEQYF. The CDR3 nucleotides read TGTGCCAGTAGTATGGGGACAGGGGTGGCCTACGAGCAGTACTTC.

This clone was observed once. The chain carries TRBV7-9 and TRBJ1-1; D possibly corresponds to TRBD1 (5 bases). The germline V gene has CDR1 SEHNR and CDR2 FQNEAQ (reference sequence). V was cut by 8 bases and J by 2 bases, with 18 bases left in between. CDR3 length equals 15 residues. In DNA, the CDR3 is TGTGCCAGCTTTTTATTAGGGGCTTTAAACACTGAAGCTTTCTTT. Protein product: CASFLLGALNTEAFF.

The chain links TRBV11-2 to TRBJ1-2; D is unresolved. V lost 3 bases and J lost 4, with 9 bases in between. The length of the CDR3 is 13 residues. Germline CDR1 reads SGHAT; CDR2 reads FQNNGV. The CDR3 DNA follows: TGTGCCAGCAGCTTTGACGGCACCTATGGCTACACCTTC. Its translation: CASSFDGTYGYTF.

The CDR3 here is CASSQDMDRVYYGYTF. As DNA, the CDR3 is TGTGCCAGCAGCCAAGATATGGACAGGGTTTACTATGGCTACACCTTC. The J gene is TRBJ1-2, the V gene TRBV4-2; 8 nucleotides agree with TRBD1. Trimming took 0 bases from V and 3 from J; bases not matched to a gene: 6. This CDR3 is built from 16 residues. Germline lookup yields CDR1 LGHNA and CDR2 YNFKEQ.

The chain is built from TRBV5-4 and TRBJ1-1; D not certain. Deletions cut 4 bases from V and 0 bases from J, with 19 bases between. This CDR3 is built from 17 residues. Germline V lookup: CDR1 SGHNT, CDR2 YYREEE (reference sequence). The CDR3 bases are TGTGCCAGCAGCGTGGGAGCGGGTTTTTCGGTGAACACTGAAGCTTTCTTT. It is translated as CASSVGAGFSVNTEAFF. The whole variable domain, remainder taken from reference TRBV5-4 and TRBJ1-1, is ETGVTQSPTHLIKTRGQQVTLRCSSQSGHNTVSWYQQALGQGPQFIFQYYREEENGRGNFPPRFSGLQFPNYSSELNVNALELDDSALYLCASSVGAGFSVNTEAFFGQGTRLTVV.

The chain employs TRBV2 and TRBJ2-1; tentatively, D is TRBD2 (5 bases). CDR1 and CDR2 (germline): SNHLY, FYNNEI. The CDR3 is 13 amino acids. V was shortened by 5 bases and J by 2 bases, with 7 bases between the two germline ends. This CDR3 is CASSPAAYNEQFF. DNA of the CDR3: TGTGCCAGCAGTCCAGCGGCCTACAATGAGCAGTTCTTC.

This chain uses TRBV10-3 with TRBJ1-1, with a tentative D call TRBD1 (5 bases). V was clipped by 6 bases and J by 1 base, with 12 bases between them. The germline V gene encodes CDR1 ENHRY and CDR2 SYGVKD. This CDR3 is 14 amino acids long. This CDR3 is CAIRGEVGNTEAFF. CDR3 coding DNA: TGTGCCATCAGAGGGGAAGTGGGGAACACTGAAGCTTTCTTT.

The rearrangement joins TRBV7-6 to TRBJ2-1; TRBD1 is a possible D gene (7 bases). Deletions cut 4 bases from V and 5 bases from J, with 21 bases between. The V gene's germline CDR1 is SGHVS and CDR2 FNYEAQ. The CDR3 is made up of 17 amino acids. CDR3 in DNA: TGTGCCAGCAGCTGGACGACAGGGACTTTGTTCGACAATGAGCAGTTCTTC. Encoded protein: CASSWTTGTLFDNEQFF.

V usage is TRBV9 and J usage is TRBJ1-1; no clear D gene. Trimming removed 0 bases from V and 2 bases from J, with 5 bases in between. The germline CDR1 and CDR2 sequences are SGDLS and YYNGEE. This CDR3 has 13 amino acids. The CDR3 sequence: CASSVVDNTEAFF. CDR3 nucleotide sequence: TGTGCCAGCAGCGTAGTGGACAACACTGAAGCTTTCTTT. Variable domain in full (rest from reference TRBV9 and TRBJ1-1): DSGVTQTPKHLITATGQRVTLRCSPRSGDLSVYWYQQSLDQGLQFLIQYYNGEERAKGNILERFSAQQFPDLHSELNLSSLELGDSALYFCASSVVDNTEAFFGQGTRLTVV.

V usage is TRBV9 and J usage is TRBJ2-1; D possibly corresponds to TRBD2 (6 bases). V lost 1 base and J lost 8, with 28 bases in between. Germline V gene data show CDR1 as SGDLS and CDR2 as YYNGEE. CDR3 length: 19 amino acids. The CDR3 loop reads CASSVSTASGGAQYHEQFF. The CDR3 nucleotides read TGTGCCAGCAGCGTAAGCACTGCCAGTGGAGGGGCTCAGTATCATGAGCAGTTCTTC.